The TCR beta chain under discussion was sequenced for a study of blood T cells in healthy people across ages. The authors ran a second PCR of roughly 7 to 11 cycles using a sample-barcoded 5' primer and a J-beta primer mix. All samples gave at least 2.5 million CDR3-containing paired-end reads. One entry per CDR3 protein, called by TCRdb with MiXCR from the 5' RACE reads. The data show around 1,000,000 distinct CDR3 sequences, approximately 38% seen once. Per the germline V gene, CDR1 is LGHNA and CDR2 is YSLEER. This CDR3 region has 15 residues. V gave up 0 bases and J gave up 5 bases, with 13 bases separating them.

The specimen was blood. This TCR was recovered from a man aged 18 to 29 in good health. This chain connects TRBV4-3 to TRBJ1-2, with D tentatively TRBD1 (5 bases). In DNA, the CDR3 is TGCGCCAGCAGCCAAGAGTTTCGGGGGTGGTATGGCTACACCTTC. It codes for CASSQEFRGWYGYTF.